Below are 19 T cell receptor beta chains sequenced from a single sample in a study of vaccination and CD4 T cells after COVID-19. Treatment noted: approximately 10-day PBMC culture with coronavirus spike peptide pools or control peptides (ViraFEST assay). Their antigens are not known. Cultured CD4+ T cell DNA was sequenced using the Oncomine TCR Beta short-read assay. TCRdb reprocessed the PCR reads with MiXCR, giving one entry per CDR3 protein. The sample includes 9,500 to 10,000 distinct CDR3 sequences, less than 60% seen only once; the top ten take 39%. The sample consisted of CD4+ T cells from blood, cultured in vitro. All receptors derive from a human donor who had recovered from COVID-19.

The CDR3 coding sequence is TGTGCCAGCAGCTTATTGAGGGGGCGCATTCATTCACCCCTCCACTTT. It codes for CASSLLRGRIHSPLHF. V gene TRBV7-2 combines with J gene TRBJ1-6; 7 bases agree with TRBD1. The V segment lost 2 bases and the J segment 8 bases; nucleotides outside the gene matches: 9. The CDR3 is 16 amino acids. Germline V gene sequence: CDR1 SGHTA, CDR2 FQGNSA. The full variable domain, with the rest looked up from reference TRBV7-2 and TRBJ1-6, is GAGVSQSPSNKVTEKGKDVELRCDPISGHTALYWYRQSLGQGLEFLIYFQGNSAPDKSGLPSDRFSAERTGGSVSTLTIQRTQQEDSAVYLCASSLLRGRIHSPLHFGNGTRLTVT.

This clonotype has only a few counts. The V and J genes are TRBV29-1 and TRBJ1-2; D not resolved. The CDR3 length is 13 residues. Germline values: CDR1 SQVTM, CDR2 ANQGSEA. Trimming shortened V by 7 bases and J by 2 bases, and 14 bases separated the two germline ends. The CDR3 region is CSASAGTNYGYTF. For the CDR3, the DNA is TGCAGCGCCTCAGCCGGAACCAACTATGGCTACACCTTC.

This clonotype was counted between two and nine times. This chain uses TRBV6-1 with TRBJ1-2; D remains ambiguous. This CDR3 region has 15 residues. Germline V CDR1 and CDR2: MNHNS, SASEGT. V shed 3 bases and J shed 4 bases, with 15 bases lying between them. In nucleotides, the CDR3 is TGTGCCAGCAGTGAGCGGGGTGGGAGAACCTATGGCTACACCTTC. It is translated as CASSERGGRTYGYTF.

CDR3 bases: TGTGCCAGCAGCCCTGAAATCCCCAGGGGGAGCTCTGGAAACACCATATATTTT. Its protein is CASSPEIPRGSSGNTIYF. The J gene is TRBJ1-3, the V gene TRBV7-2, with TRBD1 identical over 7 bases. This CDR3 has 18 amino acids. Per the germline V gene, CDR1 is SGHTA and CDR2 is FQGNSA. The V gene end was trimmed by 5 bases and the J gene end by 0 bases; junction bases not matched to a gene: 13.

A remark on this clonotype: One end of the junction does not line up with germline, which may come from a read error. The chain carries TRBV7-6 and TRBJ1-5; possible D gene TRBD1, 5 bases. Germline loops: CDR1 SGHVS, CDR2 FNYEAQ. CDR3 length: 15 amino acids. The CDR3 sequence is CANSPLTDQGQPQHF. CDR3 in DNA: TGTGCCAACAGCCCGCTAACCGATCAGGGTCAGCCCCAGCATTTT.

The CDR3 reads CASTHSLGTGDGGYTF. Here the CDR3 DNA reads TGTGCCAGCACCCACTCATTAGGGACAGGGGACGGTGGCTACACCTTC. The rearrangement joins TRBV6-1 to TRBJ1-2; TRBD1 matches at 10 bases. J lost 7 bases, V lost 7 bases, and 15 bases had no gene match. The CDR3 has 16 amino acids. Germline CDR1 MNHNS, CDR2 SASEGT.

The chain recombines TRBV19 with TRBJ2-1; TRBD1 matches 10 bases. The germline CDR1 and CDR2 sequences are LNHDA and SQIVND (reference sequence). J lost 8 bases, V lost 3 bases, and 7 bases had no gene match. The CDR3 spans 15 residues. CDR3 coding DNA: TGTGCCAGTAGTATTAGACAGGGGGCGCGGGATGAGCAGTTCTTC. Encoded protein: CASSIRQGARDEQFF.

The V gene is TRBV6-4, the J gene TRBJ1-2; no definite D call. The V end was cut by 0 bases, the J end by 4 bases, with 18 bases between. Germline values: CDR1 MRHNA, CDR2 SNTAGT. The CDR3 runs 17 residues. CDR3 nucleotide sequence: TGTGCCAGCAGTGACTCCGGAGGCCCCCTCTTCATCTATGGCTACACCTTC. The encoded protein is CASSDSGGPLFIYGYTF.

This chain connects TRBV7-9 to TRBJ1-1; D possibly corresponds to TRBD1 (5 bases). CDR3 length equals 14 residues. V lost 2 bases and J 5 bases, leaving 12 bases between the germline ends. The V gene's germline CDR1 is SEHNR and CDR2 FQNEAQ (reference sequence). CDR3 nucleotide sequence: TGTGCCAGCAGCTTAACGGGACGGGGGACTGAAGCTTTCTTT. It yields the protein CASSLTGRGTEAFF.

V is TRBV6-5 and J is TRBJ2-5; 11 nucleotides align to TRBD2. The CDR3 has 15 amino acids. The ends lost 4 bases at V and 7 bases at J; junction bases unmatched: 8. CDR1 is MNHEY, CDR2 SVGAGI, per germline. DNA for the CDR3: TGTGCCAGCAGTTCGGGACTAGCGGCGAAGGGGACCCAGTACTTC. The encoded protein is CASSSGLAAKGTQYF.

The V gene is TRBV27, the J gene TRBJ2-3; D gene ambiguous. CDR1 MNHEY and CDR2 SMNVEV come from the germline V gene (reference sequence). The germline V and J ends were trimmed by 4 bases and 6 bases, with 11 bases remaining between them. The CDR3 covers 13 residues. The CDR3 DNA reads as TGTGCCAGCAGTTCAGCCCACTGGGATACGCAGTATTTT. Amino acids: CASSSAHWDTQYF.

The table lists this clonotype with a count of one. CDR3 residues: CASNPRPGVDNQPQHF. As DNA, the CDR3 is TGTGCCAGCAACCCCCGTCCAGGGGTCGACAATCAGCCCCAGCATTTT. The chain carries TRBV6-1 and TRBJ1-5; D is possibly TRBD1 (6 bases). The V end was cut by 7 bases, the J end by 3 bases, with 19 bases between. Germline CDR1 and CDR2: MNHNS and SASEGT. This CDR3 region has 16 residues.

This chain connects TRBV12-3 or TRBV12-4 to TRBJ2-7; D is unresolved. V was cut by 3 bases and J by 0 bases, with 12 bases left in between. CDR3 length equals 15 residues. The CDR3 bases are TGTGCCAGCAGTTTTGGAACAAAGAGCTCCTACGAGCAGTACTTC. This translates into CASSFGTKSSYEQYF.

This chain joins TRBV6-1 and TRBJ1-2; D may be TRBD1 (6 bases). Trimming took 7 bases from V and 0 from J, leaving 15 bases between them. The CDR3 length is 15 residues. Germline lookup yields CDR1 MNHNS and CDR2 SASEGT. CDR3 DNA: TGTGCCAGCACTCCATTACAGGGTCCTAACTATGGCTACACCTTC. Translation: CASTPLQGPNYGYTF.

This clonotype was seen a handful of times. V and J are TRBV6-5 and TRBJ1-2, with D perhaps TRBD1 (5 bases). This CDR3 contains 13 residues. The V end lost 2 bases, the J end lost 8 bases, and 12 bases lay between the germline ends. Germline V lookup: CDR1 MNHEY, CDR2 SVGAGI. The CDR3 DNA sequence: TGTGCCAGCAGTTACGGGGGATTACGAGGCTACACCTTC. This sequence encodes CASSYGGLRGYTF.

In its sample, this clonotype was seen a few times. The rearrangement links TRBV30 to TRBJ2-6; D is ambiguous. Trimming removed 4 bases from V and 0 bases from J, with 4 bases in between. The germline V gene encodes CDR1 GTSNPN and CDR2 SVGIG (reference sequence). The CDR3 covers 13 residues. The CDR3 is CAWTLSGANVLTF. As DNA, the CDR3 is TGTGCCTGGACCCTCTCTGGGGCCAACGTCCTGACTTTC.

The rearrangement uses TRBV12-3 or TRBV12-4 and TRBJ2-3; a weak D match, TRBD2 (5 bases). This CDR3 has 14 residues. V was pared by 3 bases and J by 1 base, with 8 bases between. The CDR3 coding sequence is TGTGCCAGCAGTTTGGACTTGGGCACAGATACGCAGTATTTT. Residues: CASSLDLGTDTQYF.

This clonotype appeared once. V gene TRBV7-2 combines with J gene TRBJ2-7; unclear D gene. The V gene's germline CDR1 is SGHTA and CDR2 FQGNSA. The CDR3 extends over 12 amino acids. Trimming stripped 4 bases from V and 4 bases from J, with 8 bases between. The CDR3, as DNA: TGTGCCAGCAGCTCCACATATTACGAGCAGTACTTC. Translating it yields CASSSTYYEQYF.

The chain joins TRBV19 to TRBJ1-2; 7 bases agree with TRBD1. Germline CDR1 LNHDA, CDR2 SQIVND (reference sequence). The junction had 9 bases not matched to a gene; V was cut back by 7 bases and J by 1 base. The CDR3 has 15 residues. The CDR3 nucleotides are TGTGCCAGTACTCCCATGGGACAGATTAACTATGGCTACACCTTC. It yields the protein CASTPMGQINYGYTF. Variable domain in full (rest from reference TRBV19 and TRBJ1-2): DGGITQSPKYLFRKEGQNVTLSCEQNLNHDAMYWYRQDPGQGLRLIYYSQIVNDFQKGDIAEGYSVSREKKESFPLTVTSAQKNPTAFYLCASTPMGQINYGYTFGSGTRLTVV.